Listed below are T cell receptor beta chains from one sample, sequenced in a study of T-cell reconstitution after alpha-beta-depleted transplantation in children. Via MiXCR, TCRdb re-called the PCR reads, giving one row per CDR3 protein. The table lists around 500,000 distinct CDR3 sequences, roughly 23% of them singletons. The sample was PBMCs, mostly from graft donor cells, taken 360 days after TCRalphabeta/CD19-depleted stem cell transplant. The receptors here all came from a boy under three years old who had a stem cell transplant for acute myeloid leukemia, so the T cells may come from the graft donor. Each CDR3 is given with its conserved first and last residue. A D gene is named only where the DNA matches it firmly. Size tells how often a clone was seen (once, few, many) or the class of an expanded clone, and some rows leave it out.

V gene	J gene	D gene	clone size	CDR3 protein	CDR3 DNA
TRBV12-3/TRBV12-4	TRBJ2-7	TRBD2	many	CASTLSGTSKNEQYF	TGTGCCAGCACCCTCTCCGGGACTAGCAAGAACGAGCAGTACTTC
TRBV20-1	TRBJ2-5	NA	few	CSARDSFLRRAETQYF	TGCAGTGCTAGAGATAGTTTTTTAAGGAGGGCAGAGACCCAGTACTTC
TRBV6-5	TRBJ1-1	NA	few	CASSSSTLSGLMNTEAFF	TGTGCCAGCAGTTCCTCTACTCTTTCGGGACTCATGAACACTGAAGCTTTCTTT
TRBV12-3/TRBV12-4	TRBJ1-5	TRBD1	many	CASSADRGKGPQHF	TGTGCCAGCAGCGCGGACAGGGGCAAGGGGCCCCAGCATTTT
TRBV20-1	TRBJ2-5	NA	NA	CSARVAGSLQETQYF	TGCAGTGCTAGAGTCGCCGGGAGTCTTCAAGAGACCCAGTACTTC
TRBV6-5	TRBJ2-3	TRBD1	many	CASSHFRDRVRPRAQYF	TGTGCCAGCAGCCATTTCCGGGACAGGGTACGACCTAGGGCGCAGTATTTT
TRBV7-9	TRBJ2-5	TRBD1	few	CASGTGGDWETQYF	TGTGCCAGCGGAACAGGGGGCGATTGGGAGACCCAGTACTTC
TRBV20-1	TRBJ1-5	NA	many	CSAIRQSNQPQHF	TGCAGTGCTATTCGACAAAGCAATCAGCCCCAGCATTTT
TRBV12-3/TRBV12-4	TRBJ2-2	NA	few	CASSLGGTVGELFF	TGTGCCAGCAGTTTAGGTGGTACTGTCGGGGAGCTGTTTTTT
TRBV20-1	TRBJ2-1	TRBD2	few	CSAMSGEPYNEQFF	TGCAGTGCTATGAGCGGGGAGCCCTACAATGAGCAGTTCTTC
TRBV7-9	TRBJ2-5	NA	few	CASSSFGEAETQYF	TGTGCCAGCAGCTCCTTTGGTGAAGCGGAGACCCAGTACTTC
TRBV29-1	TRBJ1-2	NA	NA	CSARMPGELDGYTF	TGCAGCGCCCGGATGCCAGGGGAGTTGGATGGCTACACCTTC
TRBV15	TRBJ1-1	NA	few	CATSRDQTLNTEAFF	TGTGCCACCAGCAGAGATCAAACCCTGAACACTGAAGCTTTCTTT
TRBV5-6	TRBJ2-5	NA	NA	CASSLAISRQETQYF	TGTGCCAGCAGCTTGGCCATATCAAGACAAGAGACCCAGTACTTC
TRBV4-3	TRBJ2-1	NA	few	CASSQQTGKNEQFF	TGCGCCAGCAGCCAACAAACCGGTAAAAATGAGCAGTTCTTC
TRBV4-3	TRBJ2-7	NA	NA	CASSQEVSPSYEQYF	TGCGCCAGCAGCCAAGAGGTCAGTCCCTCCTACGAGCAGTACTTC
TRBV5-6	TRBJ2-1	NA	few	CASSLEAAIRAQFF	TGTGCCAGCAGCTTGGAGGCAGCCATCCGTGCGCAGTTCTTC
TRBV9	TRBJ2-3	NA	NA	CASSPRGQEYRDTQYF	TGTGCCAGCAGCCCCCGGGGGCAGGAATATAGAGATACGCAGTATTTT
TRBV4-3	TRBJ1-1	NA	many	CASSATGNTEAFF	TGCGCCAGCAGCGCGACAGGGAACACTGAAGCTTTCTTT
TRBV20-1	TRBJ1-5	NA	many	CSARLGTSYSNQPQHF	TGCAGTGCTAGATTGGGGACGTCATATAGCAATCAGCCCCAGCATTTT
TRBV29-1	TRBJ2-2	TRBD2	many	CSALPGGGTGELFF	TGCAGCGCCCTTCCTGGCGGGGGAACCGGGGAGCTGTTTTTT
TRBV12-3/TRBV12-4	TRBJ2-2	NA	few	CASSSLATTGELFF	TGTGCCAGCAGTTCGCTAGCGACTACCGGGGAGCTGTTTTTT
TRBV20-1	TRBJ2-4	TRBD1	few	CSARDRQGFNKNIQYF	TGCAGTGCTAGAGATCGACAGGGCTTCAACAAAAACATTCAGTACTTC
TRBV10-3	TRBJ2-2	NA	NA	CAISDQAGELFF	TGTGCCATCAGTGATCAGGCCGGGGAGCTGTTTTTT
TRBV7-2	TRBJ1-1	TRBD1	many	CASSSYRGETEAFF	TGTGCCAGCAGCTCCTACAGGGGAGAGACTGAAGCTTTCTTT
TRBV28	TRBJ2-5	TRBD2	few	CASRLAGLQETQYF	TGTGCCAGCAGACTAGCGGGGCTACAAGAGACCCAGTACTTC
TRBV19	TRBJ2-7	TRBD1	NA	CASTPGQSMSEQYF	TGTGCCAGTACTCCGGGACAGAGCATGTCCGAGCAGTACTTC
TRBV20-1	TRBJ1-2	NA	few	CSARVEAAYHGYTF	TGCAGTGCTAGAGTAGAGGCAGCGTATCATGGCTACACCTTC
TRBV7-3	TRBJ2-2	NA	few	CASSTQGSNTGELFF	TGTGCCAGCAGCACCCAGGGGAGCAACACCGGGGAGCTGTTTTTT
TRBV4-2	TRBJ2-5	TRBD2	many	CASSRTSGAVETQYF	TGTGCCAGCAGTCGGACTAGCGGGGCCGTAGAGACCCAGTACTTC
TRBV27	TRBJ2-2	TRBD1	many	CASSGQANTGELFF	TGTGCCAGCAGTGGACAGGCGAACACCGGGGAGCTGTTTTTT
TRBV20-1	TRBJ2-4	TRBD2	NA	CSAGRTRADIQYF	TGCAGTGCTGGAAGGACTAGGGCGGACATTCAGTACTTC
TRBV12-3/TRBV12-4	TRBJ1-2	TRBD1	NA	CASSYPTRDSYGYTF	TGTGCCAGCAGTTACCCAACCCGGGACAGCTATGGCTACACCTTC
TRBV18	TRBJ2-1	NA	NA	CASHGPGNEQFF	TGTGCCAGCCACGGACCCGGCAATGAGCAGTTCTTC
TRBV29-1	TRBJ2-5	NA	few	CSVAVQGARETQYF	TGCAGCGTTGCTGTCCAAGGGGCACGGGAGACCCAGTACTTC
TRBV12-3/TRBV12-4	TRBJ1-2	NA	few	CASSREITGPTF	TGTGCCAGCAGCCGTGAAATTACAGGGCCCACCTTC
TRBV6-5	TRBJ2-7	NA	few	CASSYSTRGSYEQYF	TGTGCCAGCAGTTACTCGACCAGGGGCTCCTACGAGCAGTACTTC
TRBV3-1	TRBJ1-5	NA	NA	CASSQDWGSNQPQHF	TGTGCCAGCAGCCAGGATTGGGGAAGCAATCAGCCCCAGCATTTT
TRBV5-1	TRBJ2-7	TRBD1	many	CASSLEGQGDYEQYF	TGCGCCAGCAGCTTGGAGGGACAGGGAGACTACGAGCAGTACTTC
TRBV20-1	TRBJ2-5	NA	NA	CSARESQAKETQYF	TGCAGTGCTAGAGAAAGTCAGGCCAAAGAGACCCAGTACTTC
TRBV5-1	TRBJ2-3	TRBD2	few	CASSLTSGGIDTQYF	TGCGCCAGCAGCTTGACTAGCGGGGGCATAGATACGCAGTATTTT
TRBV29-1	TRBJ2-6	NA	few	CSVEGGYGANVLTF	TGCAGCGTTGAAGGGGGGTACGGGGCCAACGTCCTGACTTTC
TRBV27	TRBJ2-5	TRBD1	few	CASSFSWTGETQYF	TGTGCCAGCAGTTTTTCCTGGACAGGGGAGACCCAGTACTTC
TRBV27	TRBJ1-5	NA	many	CASSLRIGDQPQHF	TGTGCCAGCAGTTTACGCATCGGGGATCAGCCCCAGCATTTT
TRBV25-1	TRBJ2-1	NA	many	CASSEEGRGNEQFF	TGTGCCAGCAGTGAGGAAGGTCGGGGGAATGAGCAGTTCTTC
TRBV20-1	TRBJ2-2	NA	NA	CSARLIIMGANTGELFF	TGCAGTGCTCGCCTAATTATTATGGGTGCTAACACCGGGGAGCTGTTTTTT
TRBV6-5	TRBJ1-5	NA	few	CASSYEVFMQPQHF	TGTGCCAGCAGTTACGAGGTTTTTATGCAGCCCCAGCATTTT
TRBV2	TRBJ2-5	TRBD1	NA	CASRSGQKVQETQYF	TGTGCCAGCAGGTCGGGACAGAAAGTCCAAGAGACCCAGTACTTC
TRBV6-1	TRBJ2-5	NA	NA	CASRSQGGGETQYF	TGTGCCAGCAGATCACAGGGTGGCGGTGAGACCCAGTACTTC
TRBV20-1	TRBJ2-3	NA	NA	CSARGGKGSTDTQYF	TGCAGTGCTAGAGGGGGGAAGGGTAGCACAGATACGCAGTATTTT